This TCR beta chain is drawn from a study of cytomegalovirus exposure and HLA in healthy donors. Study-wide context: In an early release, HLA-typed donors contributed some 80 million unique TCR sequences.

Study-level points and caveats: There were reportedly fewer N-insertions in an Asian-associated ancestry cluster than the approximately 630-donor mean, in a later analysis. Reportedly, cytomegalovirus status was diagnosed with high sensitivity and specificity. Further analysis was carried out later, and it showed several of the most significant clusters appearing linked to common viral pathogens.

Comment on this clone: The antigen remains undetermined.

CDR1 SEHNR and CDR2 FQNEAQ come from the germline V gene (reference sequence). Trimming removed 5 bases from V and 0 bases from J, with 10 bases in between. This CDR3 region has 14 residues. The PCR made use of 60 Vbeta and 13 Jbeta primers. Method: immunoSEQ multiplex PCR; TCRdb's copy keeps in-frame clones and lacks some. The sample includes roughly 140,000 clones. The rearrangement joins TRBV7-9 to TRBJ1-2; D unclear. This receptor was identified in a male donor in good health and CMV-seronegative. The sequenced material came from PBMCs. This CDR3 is CASSPGVTNYGYTF. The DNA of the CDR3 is TGTGCCAGCAGCCCGGGAGTCACTAACTATGGCTACACCTTC.